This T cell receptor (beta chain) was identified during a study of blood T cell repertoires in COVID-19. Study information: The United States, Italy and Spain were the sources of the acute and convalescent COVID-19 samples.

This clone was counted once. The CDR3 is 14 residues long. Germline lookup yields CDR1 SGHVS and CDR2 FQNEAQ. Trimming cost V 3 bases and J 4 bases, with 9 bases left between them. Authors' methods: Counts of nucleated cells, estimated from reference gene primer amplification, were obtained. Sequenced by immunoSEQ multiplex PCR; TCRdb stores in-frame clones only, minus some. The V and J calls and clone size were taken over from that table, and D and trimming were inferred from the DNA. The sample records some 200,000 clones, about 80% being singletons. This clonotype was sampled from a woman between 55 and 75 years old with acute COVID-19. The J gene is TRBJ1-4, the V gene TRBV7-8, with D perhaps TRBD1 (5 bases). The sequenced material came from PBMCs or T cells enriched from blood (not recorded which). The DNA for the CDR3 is TGTGCCAGCAGCTTCGACAGCCTTAATGAAAAACTGTTTTTT. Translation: CASSFDSLNEKLFF.